The 14 T cell receptor beta chains given below trace back to one sample, sequenced in a study of identical twins. From the 5' RACE reads, TCRdb called clonotypes with MiXCR, one entry per CDR3 protein. The repertoire consists of 420,000 or so distinct CDR3 sequences, with less than 20% occurring once and the leading ten covering approximately 12%. Sequencing was carried out using naive T cells sorted from blood. These receptors came from a man aged 50-59 years in good health.

This clonotype was recorded many times. The CDR3 DNA reads TGTGCCATCAGCTCAGGACTAGCGGGGGGCCAAGAGACCCAGTACTTC. It specifies CAISSGLAGGQETQYF. V usage is TRBV10-3 and J usage is TRBJ2-5; 14 positions agree with TRBD2. Germline V CDR1 and CDR2: ENHRY, SYGVKD. The length of the CDR3 is 16 residues. V lost 6 bases to trimming and J lost 1 base; unmatched junction nucleotides: 4.

In this sample, this clonotype turned up a few times. The rearrangement uses TRBV5-4 and TRBJ2-3; D is possibly TRBD2 (6 bases). Germline V gene data show CDR1 as SGHNT and CDR2 as YYREEE (reference sequence). This CDR3 comprises 19 residues. Trimming cost V 2 bases and J 5 bases, with 27 bases left between them. The CDR3 loop reads CASSLLDSTRAGAGDTQYF. The CDR3 nucleotides are TGTGCCAGCAGCTTACTGGACTCAACACGGGCCGGAGCGGGAGATACGCAGTATTTT. The variable domain in full, with the rest retrieved from reference TRBV5-4 and TRBJ2-3, is ETGVTQSPTHLIKTRGQQVTLRCSSQSGHNTVSWYQQALGQGPQFIFQYYREEENGRGNFPPRFSGLQFPNYSSELNVNALELDDSALYLCASSLLDSTRAGAGDTQYFGPGTRLTVL.

The chain combines TRBV28 with TRBJ2-1; 10 nucleotides align to TRBD1. The germline V gene encodes CDR1 MDHEN and CDR2 SYDVKM. The CDR3 runs to 19 residues. The trim removed 4 bases at V and 4 bases at J, leaving 16 bases unmatched. CDR3 DNA: TGTGCCAGCAGTTCGCCGGGACAGGGGTTGTTCCACCATTACAATGAGCAGTTCTTC. This encodes CASSSPGQGLFHHYNEQFF.

Only a few counts were recorded for this clonotype. The chain combines TRBV5-5 with TRBJ1-1; D perhaps matches TRBD1 (6 bases). V lost 7 bases, J lost 3 bases, and 16 bases lay in between. The CDR3 totals 14 residues. Germline values: CDR1 SGHKS, CDR2 YYEKEE (reference sequence). CDR3 region: CASRRGGMDTEAFF. CDR3 sequence (DNA): TGTGCCAGCCGCAGGGGCGGTATGGACACTGAAGCTTTCTTT.

The rearrangement joins TRBV3-1 to TRBJ2-7; a weak D match, TRBD1 (6 bases). Trimming shortened V by 0 bases and J by 5 bases, and 11 bases separated the two germline ends. The CDR3 totals 14 residues. Per germline, CDR1 LGHDT and CDR2 YNNKEL (reference sequence). DNA for the CDR3: TGTGCCAGCAGCCAAGATGTGGGGGCCGACGAGCAGTACTTC. It encodes CASSQDVGADEQYF.

In its sample, this clonotype was seen many times. This chain uses TRBV11-2 with TRBJ2-2; 11 nucleotides line up with TRBD2. The CDR3 contains 16 residues. The ends lost 4 bases at V and 4 bases at J; junction bases unmatched: 5. The germline gives CDR1 SGHAT, CDR2 FQNNGV. DNA for the CDR3: TGTGCCAGCAGCTCATCCGGGACTAGCGGCACCGGGGAGCTGTTTTTT. It is translated as CASSSSGTSGTGELFF.

The sample holds a few counts of this clonotype. The V call is TRBV28, the J call TRBJ2-5, with 7 bases identical to TRBD2. After removal of 2 bases from V and 3 bases from J, the junction contained 6 bases not matched to a gene. CDR3 size: 15 residues. Looked up from germline, CDR1 is MDHEN and CDR2 is SYDVKM. The CDR3 spells CASSLVVGGEETQYF. The CDR3 coding sequence is TGTGCCAGCAGTTTAGTGGTGGGAGGGGAAGAGACCCAGTACTTC.

This clonotype was recorded many times. The chain links TRBV12-3 or TRBV12-4 to TRBJ2-3; the D is unclear. V shed 3 bases and J shed 2 bases, with 0 bases lying between them. This CDR3 is built from 11 residues. The CDR3 region is CASSFTDTQYF. CDR3 coding DNA: TGTGCCAGCAGTTTCACAGATACGCAGTATTTT.

This clonotype was counted at least ten times. This chain joins TRBV5-1 and TRBJ1-1, with 9 bases that match TRBD1. The length of the CDR3 is 15 residues. V lost 0 bases to trimming and J lost 4 bases; unmatched junction nucleotides: 4. Germline V gene sequence: CDR1 SGHRS, CDR2 YFSETQ. This CDR3 reads CASSLVTGGGTEAFF. CDR3 nucleotides: TGCGCCAGCAGCTTGGTGACAGGGGGAGGCACTGAAGCTTTCTTT.

The chain links TRBV12-3 or TRBV12-4 to TRBJ2-2; maybe TRBD2 (6 bases). This CDR3 spans 16 amino acids. Trimming removed 3 bases at V and 3 bases at J, with 14 bases between. This chain's CDR3 is CASSFPGAGYTGELFF. In DNA, the CDR3 is TGTGCCAGCAGTTTCCCAGGAGCGGGTTACACCGGGGAGCTGTTTTTT.

The chain employs TRBV10-3 and TRBJ2-1; D is possibly TRBD2 (7 bases). V was cut by 4 bases and J by 4 bases, with 17 bases left in between. The CDR3 is 16 amino acids. Germline V gives CDR1 ENHRY, CDR2 SYGVKD. The DNA for the CDR3 is TGTGCCATCAGTGGCAAAGGGGGGACTAATTACAATGAGCAGTTCTTC. Its protein product is CAISGKGGTNYNEQFF.

The V call is TRBV6-1, the J call TRBJ2-1; a possible D gene is TRBD1 (6 bases). CDR1 MNHNS and CDR2 SASEGT come from the germline V gene. Trimming cost V 5 bases and J 2 bases, with 16 bases left between them. This CDR3 is 16 amino acids long. In nucleotides, the CDR3 is TGTGCCAGCAGTCCTAGGACAGCCGCCCCCTACAATGAGCAGTTCTTC. It is translated as CASSPRTAAPYNEQFF.

This clonotype showed up just a few times. This chain connects TRBV29-1 to TRBJ2-3; possibly TRBD1 for D (5 bases). This CDR3 comprises 12 residues. Germline V CDR1 and CDR2: SQVTM, ANQGSEA. V was cut by 6 bases and J by 0 bases, with 7 bases left in between. The CDR3 spells CSVTESTDTQYF. In DNA, the CDR3 is TGCAGCGTGACAGAAAGCACAGATACGCAGTATTTT.

In its sample, this clonotype was seen a few times. The chain employs TRBV5-1 and TRBJ2-7; TRBD2 is a possible D gene (6 bases). V was trimmed by 3 bases and J by 2 bases, leaving 9 bases between them. CDR1 and CDR2 from the germline V gene are SGHRS and YFSETQ. This CDR3 has 13 amino acids. The CDR3 is CASSSGDTYEQYF. CDR3 bases: TGCGCCAGCAGCTCGGGAGACACCTACGAGCAGTACTTC.